This is a list of T cell receptor beta chains from one sample in a study of control samples from healthy donors and cancer patients. The data were produced by immunoSEQ multiplex PCR, yet TCRdb's version contains in-frame clones alone and is incomplete. The data show roughly 88,000 clones, with about nine tenths seen just once and around 17% held by the top ten. The sequenced sample was blood. The origin of the receptors is a man aged 45-65 years in good health. Each CDR3 is given without its conserved first and last residue.

V	J	CDR3
TRBV27	TRBJ1-6	ASSLPTGPLNSSYNSPLH
TRBV5-8	TRBJ1-2	ASSPPLEVYGYT
TRBV18	TRBJ2-5	ASSPPATGTQY
TRBV5-1	TRBJ2-7	ASSLDSVGLGEQY
TRBV6-2/TRBV6-3	TRBJ2-7	ASSSFAASYEQY
TRBV29-1	TRBJ1-2	SGAVQGNYGYT
TRBV7-8	TRBJ2-5	ASRSVGTKETQY
TRBV10-2	TRBJ2-1	ASSESSGGAVEQF
TRBV7-2	TRBJ1-2	ASGKGQEYGYT
TRBV3-1/TRBV3-2	TRBJ2-5	ASSQATGVATQY
TRBV6-1	TRBJ2-1	ASSEFGGGGPDNEQF
TRBV10-2	TRBJ1-1	ASTGGWYTEAF
TRBV19	TRBJ1-2	ASSPDRDGYGYT
TRBV6-5	TRBJ1-2	ASSILNRDYGYT
TRBV10-3	TRBJ1-2	AISEGGDYGYT
TRBV7-9	TRBJ1-1	ASSLQGSDTEAF
TRBV5-6	TRBJ2-4	ASSLYSGGAKNIQY
TRBV6-5	TRBJ1-4	ASRRGEKLF
TRBV5-1	TRBJ2-7	ASRGGLYEQY
TRBV20-1	TRBJ2-1	SASSGGAGTYNEQF
TRBV10-3	TRBJ2-2	AISLSGTGSNTGELF
TRBV30	TRBJ2-2	ASGFEGGRTGELF
TRBV6-2/TRBV6-3	TRBJ1-1	ASSFQKITEAF
TRBV27	TRBJ1-5	ASSSDQRQPQH
TRBV6-5	TRBJ1-1	ASIRDRGVLEAF
TRBV4-1	TRBJ1-1	ASSRQTVTEAF
TRBV25-1	TRBJ1-1	ASTQGGNTEAF
TRBV6-6	TRBJ2-5	ASSYRPGGAETQY
TRBV18	TRBJ2-7	ASSPRDFSYEQY
TRBV19	TRBJ2-3	ATKGVLAGGYSTDTQY
TRBV6-2/TRBV6-3	TRBJ1-6	ASSYSSKGATSPLH
TRBV3-1/TRBV3-2	TRBJ2-3	ASSQDPRLFTDTQY
TRBV5-1	TRBJ1-2	ASSLRDQGGYT
TRBV28	TRBJ1-2	ASTDRTANYGYT
TRBV6-2/TRBV6-3	TRBJ2-7	ASSFLGFYEQY
TRBV19	TRBJ2-3	ASSSLAGGSTDTQY
TRBV10-3	TRBJ1-1	AISESWTGSEAF
TRBV5-1	TRBJ1-1	ASSLDSVNTEAF